Listed here are 14 T cell receptor beta chains from one sample, sequenced in a study of vaccination effects on CD4 cells after COVID-19. No cognate antigen is known for these TCRs. Sequencing was preceded by expansion of antigen-specific CD4+ T cells with viral peptide pools in the ViraFEST assay. Following a roughly 11-day culture, CD4+ T cells were purified. Assay: immunoSEQ multiplex PCR; the TCRdb copy retains only in-frame clones and omits some. The sample includes fewer than 65,000 clones, 81% of them seen just once. The source material was CD4+ T cells from PBMCs cultured with HCoV-229E spike peptides, sampled before COVID-19 vaccination. Source of these receptors: a human donor who received a COVID-19 vaccine.

This clone was seen a single time. The chain is built from TRBV27 and TRBJ1-4; 7 bases are a match to TRBD1. The CDR3 is 15 amino acids. Germline CDR1 MNHEY, CDR2 SMNVEV (reference sequence). The J segment lost 3 bases and the V segment lost 2 bases, leaving 3 bases of the junction unmatched. CDR3 sequence: CASSLQGDSNEKLFF. The CDR3 nucleotides are TGTGCCAGCAGTTTACAGGGGGATTCTAATGAAAAACTGTTTTTT.

This rearrangement joins TRBV7-6 to TRBJ1-5; 7 nucleotides match TRBD1. CDR1 is SGHVS and CDR2 is FNYEAQ in the germline V gene. CDR3 length: 15 residues. After removal of 2 bases from V and 3 bases from J, the junction contained 4 bases not matched to a gene. CDR3 coding DNA: TGTGCCAGCAGCTTAAGACAGGGTACCAATCAGCCCCAGCATTTT. It translates to CASSLRQGTNQPQHF.

V and J are TRBV7-8 and TRBJ2-4; D is possibly TRBD2 (6 bases). V was cut by 1 base and J by 2 bases, with 15 bases left in between. The CDR3 is 17 residues long. Germline V gene data show CDR1 as SGHVS and CDR2 as FQNEAQ. The CDR3, as DNA: TGTGCCAGCAGCTTAGATGGGGCGGGGCGGCCCAAAAACATTCAGTACTTC. It yields the protein CASSLDGAGRPKNIQYF.

The V gene is TRBV7-9, the J gene TRBJ1-5; unclear D gene. The V end was cut by 2 bases, the J end by 5 bases, with 7 bases between. Germline CDR1 reads SEHNR; CDR2 reads FQNEAQ (reference sequence). The CDR3 length is 13 residues. The CDR3 protein is CASSLTGDQPQHF. The CDR3 DNA follows: TGTGCCAGCAGCTTAACCGGGGATCAGCCCCAGCATTTT. Full variable domain (remainder filled in from reference TRBV7-9 and TRBJ1-5): DTGVSQNPRHKITKRGQNVTFRCDPISEHNRLYWYRQTLGQGPEFLTYFQNEAQLEKSRLLSDRFSAERPKGSFSTLEIQRTEQGDSAMYLCASSLTGDQPQHFGDGTRLSIL.

The chain links TRBV3-1 (or the pseudogene TRBV3-2) to TRBJ1-1; a weak D match, TRBD1 (5 bases). Germline assignment: CDR1 LGHDT and CDR2 YNNKEL (reference sequence). This CDR3 has 14 residues. The V end was cut by 10 bases, the J end by 6 bases, with 21 bases between. CDR3 coding DNA: TGTGCCACCAAGAAGGGCCAGGGTTTGGCTGAAGCTTTCTTT. It is translated as CATKKGQGLAEAFF.

This chain links TRBV29-1 with TRBJ1-1; tentatively, D is TRBD1 (6 bases). Per the germline V gene, CDR1 is SQVTM and CDR2 is ANQGSEA. V was clipped by 1 base and J by 6 bases, with 9 bases between them. CDR3 length: 12 amino acids. DNA for the CDR3: TGCAGCGTTGAAGGAGGGGGTGCTGAAGCTTTCTTT. Translated: CSVEGGGAEAFF. Combining the CDR3 with reference TRBV29-1 and TRBJ1-1 gives the whole variable domain SAVISQKPSRDICQRGTSLTIQCQVDSQVTMMFWYRQQPGQSLTLIATANQGSEATYESGFVIDKFPISRPNLTFSTLTVSNMSPEDSSIYLCSVEGGGAEAFFGQGTRLTVV.

V usage is TRBV18 and J usage is TRBJ2-1; D possibly corresponds to TRBD1 (6 bases). The CDR3 consists of 15 residues. Trimming took off 2 bases at V and 7 bases at J, with 15 bases between the two ends. The germline CDR1 and CDR2 sequences are KGHSH and LQKENI. CDR3: CASSPVISRGNEQFF. The CDR3 DNA reads TGTGCCAGCTCACCAGTTATTTCTAGGGGGAATGAGCAGTTCTTC.

The V gene is TRBV3-1 (or the pseudogene TRBV3-2), the J gene TRBJ2-7; D is undetermined. Germline V gene lookup returns CDR1 LGHDT and CDR2 YNNKEL (reference sequence). The V end lost 1 base, the J end lost 4 bases, and 8 bases lay between the germline ends. This CDR3 has 13 residues. CDR3 nucleotides: TGTGCCAGCAGCCAAGGGGTCGGGTACGAGCAGTACGTC. Protein product: CASSQGVGYEQYV.

J is TRBJ2-7 and V is TRBV3-1 (or the pseudogene TRBV3-2); TRBD2 matches 13 bases. The CDR3 length is 19 residues. CDR1 and CDR2 from the germline V gene are LGHDT and YNNKEL (reference sequence). J was trimmed by 0 bases and V by 2 bases; bases with no gene match: 10. The CDR3 region is CASSQHPRTSGGSSYEQYV. CDR3 coding DNA: TGTGCCAGCAGCCAACACCCTCGGACTAGCGGGGGTAGCTCCTACGAGCAGTACGTC.

This chain uses TRBV19 with TRBJ1-5; 7 bases are shared with TRBD1. In germline, CDR1 is LNHDA, CDR2 SQIVND (reference sequence). The CDR3 runs to 16 residues. With 5 bases clipped from V and 0 bases from J, the junction kept 7 bases outside the gene matches. The CDR3: CASSPRQGGSNQPQHF. The CDR3, as DNA: TGTGCCAGTAGTCCACGACAGGGTGGTAGCAATCAGCCCCAGCATTTT.

This chain uses TRBV24-1 with TRBJ2-3, with D perhaps TRBD2 (6 bases). The CDR3 has 15 residues. The V gene's germline CDR1 is KGHDR and CDR2 SFDVKD. V was clipped by 4 bases and J by 2 bases, with 12 bases between them. In DNA form, the CDR3 reads TGTGCCACCAGTGAGAGGAGGGTCACCACAGATACGCAGTATTTT. This gives the protein CATSERRVTTDTQYF.

V is TRBV12-3 or TRBV12-4 and J is TRBJ2-2, with 7 nucleotides matching TRBD1. V trimming: 6 bases; J trimming: 6 bases; junction bases outside the gene matches: 4. CDR3 size: 13 residues. The CDR3 loop reads CASRQGWAGELFF. CDR3 bases: TGTGCCAGCAGACAGGGGTGGGCCGGGGAGCTGTTTTTT.

This rearrangement joins TRBV5-3 to TRBJ2-3; D remains unclear. Being an ORF, TRBV5-3 has a function that is uncertain. Deletions cut 4 bases from V and 2 bases from J, with 14 bases between. This CDR3 has 15 amino acids. DNA for the CDR3: TGTGCCAGAAGCCCTCCCTCGGACGACACAGATACGCAGTATTTT. Its protein is CARSPPSDDTDTQYF.

The rearrangement joins TRBV28 to TRBJ2-7, with TRBD2 as a possible D gene (6 bases). Germline V gives CDR1 MDHEN, CDR2 SYDVKM. This CDR3 is 14 amino acids long. Trimming stripped 2 bases from V and 4 bases from J, with 12 bases between. CDR3 protein: CASSLGRGGYEQYV. The DNA of the CDR3 is TGTGCCAGCAGTTTAGGTAGGGGAGGATACGAGCAGTACGTC.